A selection of T cell receptor beta chains follows, all from one sample in a study of CD8 T cells in ankylosing spondylitis. TCRdb reprocessed the 5' RACE reads via MiXCR and lists one record per CDR3 protein. The sample yields under 300,000 distinct CDR3 sequences, roughly 10% seen once. Sequencing was done on a sample of blood, either unsorted or a sorted T cell fraction (not recorded which). The receptors were gathered from a male donor with ankylosing spondylitis or in good health (not recorded which). The conserved cysteine and the conserved F or W are not part of the CDR3 here. Rows give clone size only sometimes, using once, few, many, or a class for an expanded clone.

V gene,J gene,clone size,CDR3 protein
TRBV7-9,TRBJ2-7,few,ASSARTDSSYEQY
TRBV5-1,TRBJ2-7,.,ASSADGTSEYEQY
TRBV7-8,TRBJ2-1,many,ASSQRLAGGNEQF
TRBV3-1,TRBJ2-7,.,ASSLSSGAYEQY
TRBV6-5,TRBJ2-7,many,ASSYEGGNEQY
TRBV6-1,TRBJ2-1,many,ASSGQGLNEQF
TRBV28,TRBJ2-7,.,ASSLWAGTVKYEQY
TRBV29-1,TRBJ2-5,many,SARGSGETQY
TRBV20-1,TRBJ1-6,many,SARDMTGSYNSPLH
TRBV10-3,TRBJ2-2,many,AISRDRERTGELF
TRBV5-1,TRBJ1-1,many,ASRGGNTEAF
TRBV6-1,TRBJ2-3,many,ASSRTSGSTDTQY
TRBV6-5,TRBJ2-1,many,ASSYSILSGGRKYNEQF
TRBV5-5,TRBJ1-6,.,ASSLEAGAPNSPLH
TRBV6-6,TRBJ1-1,many,ASSAYTEAF
TRBV5-1,TRBJ2-7,many,ASSLEPYEQY
TRBV9,TRBJ1-3,few,ASSVGQPFSGNTIY
TRBV7-6,TRBJ2-1,few,ASSLALGLVPVNEQF
TRBV7-2,TRBJ2-2,few,ASSFSSGHTGELF
TRBV20-1,TRBJ1-1,many,SARASGGLEAF
TRBV12-3/TRBV12-4,TRBJ1-2,many,ASSLEVGGSYGIGYT
TRBV20-1,TRBJ2-3,many,SAPKDLTDTQY
TRBV5-1,TRBJ2-1,.,ASSLGAGPYNEQF
TRBV2,TRBJ2-2,.,ASSGVEQLGNTGELF
TRBV10-3,TRBJ2-3,many,AISAVSADTQY
TRBV28,TRBJ1-4,.,ASSRPGQGNEKLF
TRBV7-2,TRBJ1-2,.,ASSRGRDGYT
TRBV29-1,TRBJ1-1,.,SVGLTANTEAF
TRBV7-9,TRBJ2-5,few,ASRGGRLLETQY
TRBV5-1,TRBJ1-1,many,ASSGGQGLTEAF
TRBV5-1,TRBJ2-3,many,ASSLGQGSTDTQY
TRBV3-1,TRBJ2-6,.,ASSPRGDSGANVLT
TRBV6-4,TRBJ2-1,few,ASSPEGLAGNEQF
TRBV5-1,TRBJ2-1,many,ASSSQLEKVNEQF
TRBV20-1,TRBJ2-1,many,SASRDTYPYNEQF
TRBV9,TRBJ2-5,many,ASSGGMLRQGARETQY
TRBV6-2/TRBV6-3,TRBJ2-1,many,ASSLLAGEGGSEQF
TRBV29-1,TRBJ1-2,many,SVEDQKGLYGYT
TRBV9,TRBJ2-1,many,ASSVGGDNEQF
TRBV3-1,TRBJ2-3,.,ANRNRGKDTQY
TRBV5-1,TRBJ1-2,.,ASSLGGLVHGYT
TRBV6-1,TRBJ1-1,few,ASSPSLMRLQPEAF
TRBV5-1,TRBJ1-5,.,ASSLVGESNQPQH
TRBV5-1,TRBJ1-2,.,ASSFQILGTDYGYT
TRBV6-1,TRBJ2-7,many,ASTPGEAYEQY
TRBV5-1,TRBJ2-7,many,ASSGGTSGSYEQY
TRBV4-1,TRBJ2-2,few,ASSQDRWAVNTGELF
TRBV5-1,TRBJ2-5,.,ASSFTPKETQY
TRBV5-1,TRBJ2-7,.,ASSWGTGAYEQY
TRBV20-1,TRBJ1-1,many,SMKDRGVLPSAF
TRBV7-9,TRBJ1-4,.,ASSGQGFEKLF